The entry below describes one TCR beta chain. CDR1 is MGHDK, CDR2 SYGVNS, per germline. The CDR3 is 14 amino acids. The ends were cut back, 6 bases at V and 6 bases at J, with 17 bases in the middle. Original data processing: Reference gene primer amplification gave estimated nucleated cell counts. Data came from immunoSEQ multiplex PCR; TCRdb stores just in-frame clones and leaves some out. V and J calls and clone size are those listed in that table; D and trimming were worked out from the DNA. The data hold about 26,000 clones, with about 76% observed a single time. The source of the sample is a study of blood T cell repertoires in COVID-19. Across the whole study: Both acute and convalescent COVID-19 samples were obtained from the United States, Italy and Spain. PBMCs, B-cell-depleted T cells, or T cells provided the cDNA or gDNA that made up the material.

The receptor was isolated from a man older than 75 with active or convalescent COVID-19. V and J are TRBV25-1 and TRBJ1-1; D might be TRBD1 (5 bases). Material: peripheral blood. The CDR3 sequence is CASSHRRVNAEAFF. In DNA, the CDR3 is TGTGCCAGCAGCCACCGCAGGGTTAACGCTGAAGCTTTCTTT.